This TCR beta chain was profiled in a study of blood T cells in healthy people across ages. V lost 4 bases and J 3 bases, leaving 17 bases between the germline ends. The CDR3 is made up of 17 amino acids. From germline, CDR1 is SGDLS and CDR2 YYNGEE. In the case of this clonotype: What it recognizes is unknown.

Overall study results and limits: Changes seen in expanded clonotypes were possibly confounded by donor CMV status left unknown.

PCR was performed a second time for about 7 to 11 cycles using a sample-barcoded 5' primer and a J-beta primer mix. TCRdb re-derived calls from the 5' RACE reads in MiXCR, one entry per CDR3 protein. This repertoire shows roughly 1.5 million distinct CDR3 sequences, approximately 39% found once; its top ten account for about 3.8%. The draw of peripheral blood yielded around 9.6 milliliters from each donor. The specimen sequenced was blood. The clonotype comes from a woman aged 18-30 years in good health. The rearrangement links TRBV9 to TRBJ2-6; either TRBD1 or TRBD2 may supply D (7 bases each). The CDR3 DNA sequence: TGTGCCAGCAGCTACGCAGGGGGGGTGGATGGGGCCAACGTCCTGACTTTC. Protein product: CASSYAGGVDGANVLTF.